This T cell receptor beta chain was sequenced in a study of type 1 regulatory T cells. Study outcomes and limitations: Tr1 cells had a more restricted TCR repertoire than non-Tr1 cells.

TCRdb re-called the reads with MiXCR, one entry per CDR3 protein. The sample includes about 62,000 distinct CDR3 sequences, approximately 60% of them seen just once. This clonotype was picked up a small number of times. Its matching antigen is unknown. The TCR comes from a human donor in good health. The sequencing input was cultured non-Tr1 T cells, either the whole culture or a sorted T cell fraction (not recorded which).

The CDR3 region is CASSILGQGSTSGANVLTF. The CDR3, as DNA: TGTGCCAGTAGTATATTGGGACAGGGAAGCACAAGTGGGGCCAACGTCCTGACTTTC. V gene TRBV19 combines with J gene TRBJ2-6; 9 bases are a match to TRBD1. Germline V CDR1 and CDR2: LNHDA, SQIVND (reference sequence). V shed 2 bases and J 3 bases; nucleotides not matched to a gene: 11. This CDR3 is built from 19 residues.